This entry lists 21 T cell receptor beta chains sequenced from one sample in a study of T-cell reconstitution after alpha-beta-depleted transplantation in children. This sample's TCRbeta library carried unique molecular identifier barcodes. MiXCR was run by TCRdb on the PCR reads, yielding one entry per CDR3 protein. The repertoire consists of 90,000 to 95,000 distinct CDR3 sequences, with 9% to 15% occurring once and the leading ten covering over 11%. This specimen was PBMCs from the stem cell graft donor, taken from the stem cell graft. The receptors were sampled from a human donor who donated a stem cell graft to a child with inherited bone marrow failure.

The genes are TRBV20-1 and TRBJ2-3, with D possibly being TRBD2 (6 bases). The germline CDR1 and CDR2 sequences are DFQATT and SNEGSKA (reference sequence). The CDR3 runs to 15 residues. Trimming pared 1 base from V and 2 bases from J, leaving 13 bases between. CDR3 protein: CSARVRGAYTDTQYF. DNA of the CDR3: TGCAGTGCTAGAGTGCGCGGGGCCTACACAGATACGCAGTATTTT.

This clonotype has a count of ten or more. The CDR3 loop is CAITKGRNEQFF. As DNA, the CDR3 is TGTGCCATCACTAAGGGGAGGAATGAGCAGTTCTTC. The gene calls are TRBV10-3 and TRBJ2-1, with D possibly TRBD2 on 6 matching bases. V lost 7 bases to trimming and J lost 7 bases, with 11 bases between them. The CDR3 spans 12 residues. Per germline, CDR1 ENHRY and CDR2 SYGVKD.

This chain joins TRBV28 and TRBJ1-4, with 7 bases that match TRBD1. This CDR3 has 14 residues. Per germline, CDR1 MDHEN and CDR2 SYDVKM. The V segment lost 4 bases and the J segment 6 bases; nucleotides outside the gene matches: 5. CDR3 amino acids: CASSSQGEDEKLFF. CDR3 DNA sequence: TGTGCCAGCAGTTCTCAGGGGGAAGATGAAAAACTGTTTTTT.

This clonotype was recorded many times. The CDR3 loop is CSASGTENEAFF. CDR3 coding DNA: TGCAGTGCGTCCGGGACCGAAAATGAAGCTTTCTTT. The chain uses TRBV20-1 and TRBJ1-1, with D perhaps TRBD1 (5 bases). V lost 6 bases and J lost 7, with 15 bases in between. The length of the CDR3 is 12 residues. Germline CDR1 reads DFQATT; CDR2 reads SNEGSKA (reference sequence).

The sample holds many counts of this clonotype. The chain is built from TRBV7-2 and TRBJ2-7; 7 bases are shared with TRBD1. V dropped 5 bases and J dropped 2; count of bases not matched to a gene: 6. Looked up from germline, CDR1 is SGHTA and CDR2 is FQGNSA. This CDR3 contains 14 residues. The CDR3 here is CASSLRQGTYEQYF. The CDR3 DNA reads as TGTGCCAGCAGCCTTCGACAGGGCACCTACGAGCAGTACTTC.

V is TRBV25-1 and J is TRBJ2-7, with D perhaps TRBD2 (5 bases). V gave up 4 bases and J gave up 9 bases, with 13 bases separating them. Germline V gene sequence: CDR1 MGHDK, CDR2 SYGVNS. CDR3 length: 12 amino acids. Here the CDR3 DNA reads TGTGCCAGCAGTGTTACTAGGGATGTGCAGTACTTC. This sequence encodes CASSVTRDVQYF.

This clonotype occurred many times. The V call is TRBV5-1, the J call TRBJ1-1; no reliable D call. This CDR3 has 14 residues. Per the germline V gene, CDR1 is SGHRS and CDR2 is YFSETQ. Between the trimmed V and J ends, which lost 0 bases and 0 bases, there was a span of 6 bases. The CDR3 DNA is TGCGCCAGCAGCTTGGACAGAGTGAACACTGAAGCTTTCTTT. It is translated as CASSLDRVNTEAFF.

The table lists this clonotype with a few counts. The CDR3 nucleotides are TGCAGTGCTAGAGATCCCTCGGGGCCGGTAGGCTACACCTTC. This gives the protein CSARDPSGPVGYTF. This sequence joins TRBV20-1 and TRBJ1-2, with D possibly being TRBD1 (5 bases). There are 14 residues in the CDR3. Trimming took off 0 bases at V and 8 bases at J, with 16 bases between the two ends. Germline lookup yields CDR1 DFQATT and CDR2 SNEGSKA (reference sequence).

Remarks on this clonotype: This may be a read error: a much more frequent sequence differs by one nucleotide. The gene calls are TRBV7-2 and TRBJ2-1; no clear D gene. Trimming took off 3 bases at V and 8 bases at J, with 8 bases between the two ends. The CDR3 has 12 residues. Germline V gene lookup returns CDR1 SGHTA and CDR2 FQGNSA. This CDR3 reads CASSFLTDEQFF. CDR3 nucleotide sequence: TGTGCCAGCAGCTTCCTGACGGATGAGCAGTTCTTC.

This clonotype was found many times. The CDR3, as DNA: TGTGCCATCAGCTCGACAGGCCAGAACACTGAAGCTTTCTTT. Protein: CAISSTGQNTEAFF. The rearrangement uses TRBV10-3 and TRBJ1-1, with D possibly being TRBD1 (6 bases). Germline V CDR1 and CDR2: ENHRY, SYGVKD. The CDR3 covers 14 residues. V gave up 6 bases and J gave up 1 base, with 12 bases separating them.

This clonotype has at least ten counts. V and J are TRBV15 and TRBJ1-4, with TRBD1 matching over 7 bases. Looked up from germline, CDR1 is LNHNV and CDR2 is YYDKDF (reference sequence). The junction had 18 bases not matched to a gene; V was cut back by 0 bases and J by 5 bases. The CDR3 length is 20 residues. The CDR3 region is CATSRDHRTGRSAGNEKLFF. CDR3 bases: TGTGCCACCAGCAGAGATCACCGGACAGGACGATCCGCGGGGAATGAAAAACTGTTTTTT.

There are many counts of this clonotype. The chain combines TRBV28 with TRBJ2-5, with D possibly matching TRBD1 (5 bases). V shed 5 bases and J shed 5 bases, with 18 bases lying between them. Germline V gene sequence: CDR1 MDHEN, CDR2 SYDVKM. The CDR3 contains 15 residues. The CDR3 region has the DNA TGTGCCAGCAGTACGAAGACAGCCTACCTGGAGACCCAGTACTTC. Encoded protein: CASSTKTAYLETQYF.

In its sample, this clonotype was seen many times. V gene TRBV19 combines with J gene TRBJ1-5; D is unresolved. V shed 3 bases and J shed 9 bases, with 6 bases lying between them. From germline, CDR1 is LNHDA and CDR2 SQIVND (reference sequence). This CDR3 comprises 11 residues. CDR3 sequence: CASSISGPQHF. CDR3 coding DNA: TGTGCCAGTAGTATTTCGGGGCCCCAGCATTTT.

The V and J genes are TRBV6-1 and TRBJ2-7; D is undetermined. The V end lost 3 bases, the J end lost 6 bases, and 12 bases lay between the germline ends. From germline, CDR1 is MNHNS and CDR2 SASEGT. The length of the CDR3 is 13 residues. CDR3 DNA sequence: TGTGCCAGCAGTGACGGACCCAGGCCCGAGCAGTACTTC. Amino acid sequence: CASSDGPRPEQYF.

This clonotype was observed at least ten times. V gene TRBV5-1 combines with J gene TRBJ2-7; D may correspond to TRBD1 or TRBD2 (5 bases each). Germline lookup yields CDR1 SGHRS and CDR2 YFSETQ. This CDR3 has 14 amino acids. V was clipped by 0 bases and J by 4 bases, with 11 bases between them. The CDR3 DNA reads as TGCGCCAGCAGCTTGGGAGGGGTCGAGTACGAGCAGTACTTC. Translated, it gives CASSLGGVEYEQYF. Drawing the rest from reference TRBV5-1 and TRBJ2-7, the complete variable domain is KAGVTQTPRYLIKTRGQQVTLSCSPISGHRSVSWYQQTPGQGLQFLFEYFSETQRNKGNFPGRFSGRQFSNSRSEMNVSTLELGDSALYLCASSLGGVEYEQYFGPGTRLTVT.

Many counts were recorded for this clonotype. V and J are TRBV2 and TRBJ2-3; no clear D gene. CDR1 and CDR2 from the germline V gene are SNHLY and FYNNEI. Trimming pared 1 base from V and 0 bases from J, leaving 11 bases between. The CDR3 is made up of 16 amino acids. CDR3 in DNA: TGTGCCAGCAGTGAAGGCCGAGATCTCAGCACAGATACGCAGTATTTT. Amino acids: CASSEGRDLSTDTQYF.

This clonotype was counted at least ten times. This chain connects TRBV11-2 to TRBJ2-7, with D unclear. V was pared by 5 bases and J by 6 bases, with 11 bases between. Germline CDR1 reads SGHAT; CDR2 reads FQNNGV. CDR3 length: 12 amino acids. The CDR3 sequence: CASSVHSSEQYF. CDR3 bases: TGTGCCAGCAGCGTACATTCTTCCGAGCAGTACTTC.

CDR3 amino acids: CASSLPRDGYTF. The CDR3, as DNA: TGTGCCAGCAGCTTGCCGCGAGACGGCTACACCTTC. The genes are TRBV7-9 and TRBJ1-2; the D is unclear. CDR1 is SEHNR, CDR2 FQNEAQ, per germline (reference sequence). This CDR3 is built from 12 residues. Trimming took 3 bases from V and 8 from J, leaving 10 bases between them.

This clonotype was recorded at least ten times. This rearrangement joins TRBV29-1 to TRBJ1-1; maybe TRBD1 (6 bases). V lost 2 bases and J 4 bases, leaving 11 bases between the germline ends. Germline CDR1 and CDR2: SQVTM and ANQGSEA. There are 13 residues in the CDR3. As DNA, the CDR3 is TGCAGCGTTGAAAACGGGGGCCTCACTGAAGCTTTCTTT. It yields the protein CSVENGGLTEAFF.

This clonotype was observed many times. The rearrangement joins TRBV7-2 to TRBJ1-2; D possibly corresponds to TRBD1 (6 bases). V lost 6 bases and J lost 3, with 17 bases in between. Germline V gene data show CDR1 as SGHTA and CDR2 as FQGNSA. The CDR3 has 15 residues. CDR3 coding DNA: TGTGCCAGCAGGCCGGACAGTCTAAAGGACTATGGCTACACCTTC. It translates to CASRPDSLKDYGYTF.

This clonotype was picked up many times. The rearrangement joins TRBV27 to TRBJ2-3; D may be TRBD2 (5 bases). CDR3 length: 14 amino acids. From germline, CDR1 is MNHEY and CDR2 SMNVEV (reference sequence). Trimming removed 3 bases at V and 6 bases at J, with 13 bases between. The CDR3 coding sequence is TGTGCCAGCAGTTTGCGGGCGCATACCGATACGCAGTATTTT. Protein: CASSLRAHTDTQYF.